Below, 14 T cell receptor beta chains from the same sample are listed, as sequenced in a study of persistence of HIV-infected CD4 T cells. Cells were stimulated with CMV-infected fibroblast lysates at around 9.1 ug/mL. Memory cells lacking CD40L and CD69 with high CD45RO were sorted. Their target antigens are unknown. The libraries were made with immunoSEQ version 4 in survey mode. Assay: immunoSEQ multiplex PCR; the TCRdb copy retains only in-frame clones and omits some. The sample has 25,000 to 30,000 clones, approximately 78% seen once. The sample was CD4+ T cells sorted from PBMCs after approximately 19-hour stimulation, taken from a patient who received antiretroviral therapy. These receptors all stem from an adult man with HIV who was CMV-seropositive.

The chain joins TRBV11-3 to TRBJ2-7, with 9 bases fitting TRBD1. The CDR3 totals 17 residues. Germline V gives CDR1 SGHNT, CDR2 YENEEA. J lost 5 bases, V lost 5 bases, and 16 bases had no gene match. The CDR3 loop is CASSHHSRTGVLNEQYF. For the CDR3, the DNA is TGTGCCAGCAGCCACCATTCGAGGACAGGGGTACTCAACGAGCAGTACTTC.

V usage is TRBV29-1 and J usage is TRBJ2-7, with D unresolved. Germline lookup yields CDR1 SQVTM and CDR2 ANQGSEA. Trimming removed 7 bases from V and 2 bases from J, with 12 bases in between. The CDR3 spans 12 residues. CDR3: CSARTAPYEQYF. Here the CDR3 DNA reads TGCAGCGCCCGGACGGCCCCCTACGAGCAGTACTTC.

This chain links TRBV12-5 with TRBJ1-3; 8 nucleotides agree with TRBD1. The CDR3 runs 15 residues. After removal of 3 bases from V and 3 bases from J, the junction contained 4 bases not matched to a gene. Germline V gene sequence: CDR1 LGHNT, CDR2 FRNRAP. The CDR3, as DNA: TGTGCTAGTGGTTTAACTGACAGGGGTGGAAACACCATATATTTT. Protein sequence: CASGLTDRGGNTIYF.

This clone was seen only a few times. The chain links TRBV7-2 to TRBJ1-5; D not certain. Trimming cost V 1 base and J 0 bases, with 1 base left between them. The germline V gene encodes CDR1 SGHTA and CDR2 FQGNSA. The CDR3 length is 13 residues. The CDR3 loop is CASSLVSNQPQHF. The CDR3 nucleotides read TGTGCCAGCAGCTTAGTTAGCAATCAGCCCCAGCATTTT.

The rearrangement uses TRBV5-1 and TRBJ1-1; possible D gene TRBD1, 5 bases. Germline lookup yields CDR1 SGHRS and CDR2 YFSETQ. Trimming cost V 4 bases and J 0 bases, with 10 bases left between them. The CDR3 contains 14 residues. In DNA, the CDR3 is TGCGCCAGCAGCGCGGGACTCTTGAACACTGAAGCTTTCTTT. Translated: CASSAGLLNTEAFF.

The gene calls are TRBV2 and TRBJ2-3; D uncertain. This CDR3 is built from 12 residues. The germline V gene has CDR1 SNHLY and CDR2 FYNNEI. Trimming pared 8 bases from V and 7 bases from J, leaving 13 bases between. Written as DNA, the CDR3 is TGTGCCAGCGGAGCCGTCCCAAATACGCAGTATTTT. Its protein is CASGAVPNTQYF.

The chain couples TRBV9 to TRBJ2-1; the D is unclear. Germline V gene lookup returns CDR1 SGDLS and CDR2 YYNGEE. Trimming removed 3 bases from V and 8 bases from J, with 12 bases in between. CDR3 length equals 13 residues. The CDR3 sequence is CASSAYDGDEQFF. CDR3 in DNA: TGTGCCAGCAGCGCCTATGACGGTGATGAGCAGTTCTTC.

The rearrangement joins TRBV20-1 to TRBJ1-2; unclear D gene. CDR3 size: 11 residues. The V gene's germline CDR1 is DFQATT and CDR2 SNEGSKA (reference sequence). Trimming left V 6 bases short and J 5 bases short, with 10 bases between. The CDR3 bases are TGCAGTGCAGTTAAGGAGTATGGCTACACCTTC. It yields the protein CSAVKEYGYTF.

In nucleotides, the CDR3 is TGCGCCAGCATCCGGACAGACCTAGTGCACACTGAAGCTTTCTTT. Protein product: CASIRTDLVHTEAFF. The chain employs TRBV10-2 and TRBJ1-1; maybe TRBD1 (6 bases). The CDR3 is 15 amino acids. Germline CDR1 is WSHSY and CDR2 is SAAADI. V lost 7 bases and J 3 bases, leaving 18 bases between the germline ends.

The chain joins TRBV7-8 to TRBJ2-7, with D possibly matching TRBD2 (6 bases). The CDR3 loop spans 15 amino acids. The germline V gene has CDR1 SGHVS and CDR2 FQNEAQ. V lost 2 bases, J lost 0 bases, and 11 bases lay in between. This CDR3 is CASSLIRGSSYEQYF. CDR3 in DNA: TGTGCCAGCAGCTTAATTCGGGGGAGCTCCTACGAGCAGTACTTC.

The V and J genes are TRBV5-1 and TRBJ2-7, with 8 bases identical to TRBD2. The CDR3 runs to 15 residues. Germline V gene data show CDR1 as SGHRS and CDR2 as YFSETQ. Losses at the gene ends were 7 bases for V and 7 bases for J; bases not matched to a gene: 16. CDR3 bases: TGCGCCAGCGGCGGTGACGCGGGGGGACGGGGTGAGCAGTACTTC. Amino acid sequence: CASGGDAGGRGEQYF.

The chain employs TRBV6-5 and TRBJ1-1; D call uncertain. The V gene's germline CDR1 is MNHEY and CDR2 SVGAGI. V shed 8 bases and J shed 8 bases, with 24 bases lying between them. There are 15 residues in the CDR3. CDR3: CASGNSEPLSPEAFF. CDR3 nucleotides: TGTGCCAGCGGGAACAGTGAACCTCTAAGTCCGGAAGCTTTCTTT.

The chain joins TRBV28 to TRBJ2-3, with 8 bases matching TRBD1. The CDR3 spans 15 residues. Trimming removed 0 bases from V and 2 bases from J; junction bases left unmatched: 1. The germline CDR1 and CDR2 sequences are MDHEN and SYDVKM. CDR3 amino acids: CASSLWDRVTDTQYF. CDR3 coding DNA: TGTGCCAGCAGTTTATGGGACAGGGTCACAGATACGCAGTATTTT. The variable domain in full, with the rest retrieved from reference TRBV28 and TRBJ2-3, is DVKVTQSSRYLVKRTGEKVFLECVQDMDHENMFWYRQDPGLGLRLIYFSYDVKMKEKGDIPEGYSVSREKKERFSLILESASTNQTSMYLCASSLWDRVTDTQYFGPGTRLTVL.

This chain links TRBV28 with TRBJ1-4; D gene unclear. Per germline, CDR1 MDHEN and CDR2 SYDVKM. The V end was cut by 8 bases, the J end by 6 bases, with 16 bases between. This CDR3 has 14 residues. CDR3: CASFGQDGDEKLFF. CDR3 in DNA: TGTGCCAGCTTTGGTCAGGACGGTGATGAAAAACTGTTTTTT.